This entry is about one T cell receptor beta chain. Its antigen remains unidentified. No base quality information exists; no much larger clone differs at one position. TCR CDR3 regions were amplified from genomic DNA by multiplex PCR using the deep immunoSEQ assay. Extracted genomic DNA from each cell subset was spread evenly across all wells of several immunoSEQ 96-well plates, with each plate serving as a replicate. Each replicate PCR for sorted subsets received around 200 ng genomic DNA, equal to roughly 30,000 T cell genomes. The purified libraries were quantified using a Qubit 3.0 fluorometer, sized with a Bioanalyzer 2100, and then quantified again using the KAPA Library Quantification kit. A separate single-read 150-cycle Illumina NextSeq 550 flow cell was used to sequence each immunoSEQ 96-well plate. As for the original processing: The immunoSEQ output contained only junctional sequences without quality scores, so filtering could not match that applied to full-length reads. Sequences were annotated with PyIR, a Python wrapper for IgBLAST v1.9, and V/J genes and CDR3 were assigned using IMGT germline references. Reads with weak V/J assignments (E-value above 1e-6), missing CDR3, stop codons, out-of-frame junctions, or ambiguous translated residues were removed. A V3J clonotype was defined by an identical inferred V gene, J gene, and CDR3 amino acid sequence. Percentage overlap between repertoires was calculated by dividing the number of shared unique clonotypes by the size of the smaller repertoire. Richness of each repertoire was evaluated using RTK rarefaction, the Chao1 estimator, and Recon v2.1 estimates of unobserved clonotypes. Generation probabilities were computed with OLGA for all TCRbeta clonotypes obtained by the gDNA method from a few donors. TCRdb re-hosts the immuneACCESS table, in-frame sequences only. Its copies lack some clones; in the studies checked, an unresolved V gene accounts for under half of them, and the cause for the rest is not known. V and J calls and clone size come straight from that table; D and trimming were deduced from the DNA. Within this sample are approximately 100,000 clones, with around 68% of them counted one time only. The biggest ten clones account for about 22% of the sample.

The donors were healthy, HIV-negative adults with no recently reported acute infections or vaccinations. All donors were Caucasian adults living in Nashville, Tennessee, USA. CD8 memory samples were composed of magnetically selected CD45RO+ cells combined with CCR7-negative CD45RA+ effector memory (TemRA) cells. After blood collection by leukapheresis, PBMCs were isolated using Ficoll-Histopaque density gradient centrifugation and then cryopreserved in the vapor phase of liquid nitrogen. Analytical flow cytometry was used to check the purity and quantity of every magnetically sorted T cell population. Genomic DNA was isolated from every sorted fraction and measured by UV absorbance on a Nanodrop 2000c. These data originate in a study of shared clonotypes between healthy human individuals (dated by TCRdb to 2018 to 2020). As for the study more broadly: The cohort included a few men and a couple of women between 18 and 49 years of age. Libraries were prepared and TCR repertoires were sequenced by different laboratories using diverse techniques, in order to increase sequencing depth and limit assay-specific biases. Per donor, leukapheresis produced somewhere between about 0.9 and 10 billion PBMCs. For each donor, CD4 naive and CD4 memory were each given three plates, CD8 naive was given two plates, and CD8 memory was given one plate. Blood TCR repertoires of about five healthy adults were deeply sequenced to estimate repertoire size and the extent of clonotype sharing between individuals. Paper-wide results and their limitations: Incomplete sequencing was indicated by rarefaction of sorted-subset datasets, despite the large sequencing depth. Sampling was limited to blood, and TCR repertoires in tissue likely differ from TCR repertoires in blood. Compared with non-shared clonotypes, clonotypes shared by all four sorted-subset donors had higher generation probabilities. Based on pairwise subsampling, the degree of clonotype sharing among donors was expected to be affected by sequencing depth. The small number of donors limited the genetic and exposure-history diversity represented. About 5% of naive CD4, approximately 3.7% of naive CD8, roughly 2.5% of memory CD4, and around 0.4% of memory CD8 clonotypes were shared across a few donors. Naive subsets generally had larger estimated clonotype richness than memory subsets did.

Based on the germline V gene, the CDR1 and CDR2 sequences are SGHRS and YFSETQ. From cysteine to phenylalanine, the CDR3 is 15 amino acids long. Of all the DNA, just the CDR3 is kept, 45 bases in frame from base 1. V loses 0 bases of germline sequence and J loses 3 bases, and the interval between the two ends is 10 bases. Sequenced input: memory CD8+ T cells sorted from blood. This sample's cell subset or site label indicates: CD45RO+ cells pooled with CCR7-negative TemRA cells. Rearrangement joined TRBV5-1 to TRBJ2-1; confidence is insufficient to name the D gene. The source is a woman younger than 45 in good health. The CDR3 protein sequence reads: CASSLDFSLYNEQFF. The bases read TGCGCCAGCAGCTTGGACTTTAGCCTCTACAATGAGCAGTTCTTC. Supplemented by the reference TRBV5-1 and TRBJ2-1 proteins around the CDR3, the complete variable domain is KAGVTQTPRYLIKTRGQQVTLSCSPISGHRSVSWYQQTPGQGLQFLFEYFSETQRNKGNFPGRFSGRQFSNSRSEMNVSTLELGDSALYLCASSLDFSLYNEQFFGPGTRLTVL.